This TCR beta chain comes out of a study of T-cell memory formation after mild COVID-19. As for the study in general: Largely donor-specific TCR clusters were found. The study's findings and limits: Second-wave clones reaching peak frequency on day 37 lacked confirmed SARS-CoV-2 specificity.

This clonotype came up a few times. What it binds is not known. Trimming pared 5 bases from V and 5 bases from J, leaving 12 bases between. Germline CDR1 DFQATT, CDR2 SNEGSKA (reference sequence). This CDR3 is built from 12 residues. TCR alpha and TCR beta cDNA libraries carrying sample barcodes and UMIs were produced by 5'RACE using constant-segment primers. TCRdb re-called the 5' RACE reads with MiXCR, one entry per CDR3 protein. The sample holds about 170,000 distinct CDR3 sequences, approximately 13% seen once. This sequence joins TRBV20-1 and TRBJ2-5; tentatively, D is TRBD1 (6 bases). The sequencing input was PBMCs or a T cell subset sorted from them (not recorded which). The TCR was taken from a man aged 18 to 30 who had mild COVID-19 (a few samples of this study predate the infection). Cell type and time point are not known. The CDR3 bases are TGCAGTGCTCAACAGGGCCGGGAGACCCAGTACTTC. The encoded protein is CSAQQGRETQYF.